The next 8 T cell receptor beta chains were all read from a single sample in a study of T cells in women clearing cervical HPV infection. Measured with immunoSEQ multiplex PCR; TCRdb has only the in-frame clones, and not every one. The sample totals roughly 32,000 clones. Sample: blood buffy coat. The receptors were sampled from a woman aged 18 to 75 with a cervical HPV16 infection that either progressed to CIN3+ or cleared (not recorded which).

Concerning this clone itself: Read coverage stops 3 residues before the CDR3 terminus; the germline J gene supplies the remainder. The chain joins TRBV2 to TRBJ2-1; D is uncertain. Germline V CDR1 and CDR2: SNHLY, FYNNEI. Trimming shortened V by 6 bases and J by 3 bases, and 9 bases separated the two germline ends. The CDR3 spans 13 residues. Partial CDR3 DNA: TGTGCCAGCAGCGGTATAATCTACAATGAG. It codes for CASSGIIYNE. In full, the CDR3 reads CASSGIIYNEQFF.

On this clone itself: Coverage ceases 3 residues before the CDR3 finishes, and the germline J gene fills in the end. The chain couples TRBV6-2 or TRBV6-3 to TRBJ2-6; no clear D. Per the germline V gene, CDR1 is MNHEY and CDR2 is SVGEGT. The CDR3 has 15 residues. V was cut by 5 bases and J by 1 base, with 9 bases left in between. CDR3 bases read: TGTGCCAGCAGTGACACCTCTTCTGGGGCCAACGTC. Protein product: CASSDTSSGANV. The whole CDR3 region reads CASSDTSSGANVLTF.

With regard to this clone: The observed sequence ends 3 residues before the CDR3 terminus, with the missing tail filled in from the germline J gene. V and J are TRBV5-1 and TRBJ2-3, with unresolved D. This CDR3 is 12 amino acids long. Deletions cut 2 bases from V and 6 bases from J, with 7 bases between. The germline V gene has CDR1 SGHRS and CDR2 YFSETQ. CDR3 protein: CASSFISDTQYF. The sequenced part of the CDR3 DNA is TGCGCCAGCAGCTTTATCTCGGATACG.

Comment on this clone: The read ends 3 residues early relative to the CDR3; the germline J gene fills the gap. This chain uses TRBV30 with TRBJ1-4; 9 bases align to TRBD1. CDR3 length: 20 residues. Per germline, CDR1 GTSNPN and CDR2 SVGIG (reference sequence). The CDR3 region is CAWSVAGLSGQGSGANVLFF. The DNA read from the CDR3 is TGTGCCTGGAGTGTAGCCGGTCTCTCGGGACAGGGATCCGGGGCCAACGTA.

Of note for this clone: The read terminates 3 residues ahead of where the CDR3 ends, so the germline J gene completes it. This chain joins TRBV19 and TRBJ2-1, with TRBD2 identical over 11 bases. The J segment lost 0 bases and the V segment lost 6 bases, leaving 4 bases of the junction unmatched. This CDR3 has 16 residues. The germline gives CDR1 LNHDA, CDR2 SQIVND (reference sequence). The CDR3 here is CASRTSGDSSYNEQFF. CDR3 DNA, as far as it was read: TGTGCCAGTAGGACTAGCGGGGATAGCTCCTACAATGAG.

Turning to this clone: The CDR3 end is not reached by the read, which stops 3 residues before it; the germline J gene fills it in. The gene calls are TRBV19 and TRBJ1-1; maybe TRBD1 (5 bases). This CDR3 has 13 residues. The V gene's germline CDR1 is LNHDA and CDR2 SQIVND (reference sequence). The V end lost 5 bases, the J end lost 3 bases, and 10 bases lay between the germline ends. Here the CDR3 reads CASSFAGDTEAFF. The sequenced CDR3 bases are TGTGCCAGTAGTTTTGCGGGGGACACTGAA.

Concerning this clone: The read ends 3 residues early relative to the CDR3; the germline J gene fills the gap. The chain couples TRBV20-1 to TRBJ2-7; 14 bases line up with TRBD2. CDR3 length: 18 amino acids. The J segment lost 4 bases and the V segment lost 6 bases, leaving 17 bases of the junction unmatched. Looked up from germline, CDR1 is DFQATT and CDR2 is SNEGSKA (reference sequence). CDR3 amino acids: CSAPTQGLAGVTQYEQYF. The CDR3 DNA, read in part, is TGCAGTGCCCCTACCCAGGGACTAGCGGGAGTAACCCAGTACGAG.

The CDR3 DNA, read in part, is TGTGCCAGCAGCTTAGGGCTAGCGGCCACAGATACG. Translation gives CASSLGLAATDT. In full, the CDR3 is CASSLGLAATDTQYF. This rearrangement joins TRBV11-3 to TRBJ2-3, with TRBD2 matching 7 bases. The CDR3 end is not reached by the read, which stops 3 residues before it; the germline J gene fills it in. The germline V gene has CDR1 SGHNT and CDR2 YENEEA. The CDR3 is made up of 15 amino acids. V shed 1 base, J shed 2 bases, and the junction held 3 bases outside the gene matches.